These 28 T cell receptor beta chains were all obtained from the same sample, sequenced in a study of cytomegalovirus exposure and HLA in healthy donors (dated by TCRdb to 2015 to 2018). Library construction relied on the immunoSEQ multiplex PCR assay. For the multiplex PCR, a mixture combining 60 forward primers for TCR Vbeta segments and 13 reverse primers for TCR Jbeta segments was used. TCRdb took over this immuneACCESS table, retaining in-frame rearrangements with V and J assigned. Such tables are incomplete; in checked studies, under half of the missing clones stem from an unresolved V gene, and the remainder is unexplained. The sample records 250,000 to 350,000 clones, more than 80% of which are singletons. The biggest ten clones account for 4% of the sample. The sample was PBMCs. The receptor set was obtained from a man aged 40-50 years in good health and CMV-seropositive.

V and J are TRBV28 and TRBJ2-2; TRBD1 matches 7 bases. Unmatched junction bases numbered 4, after V lost 5 bases and J lost 1 base. Germline V lookup: CDR1 MDHEN, CDR2 SYDVKM. This CDR3 has 15 residues. DNA for the CDR3: TGTGCCAGCAGTGTGACAGGGTTGAACACCGGGGAGCTGTTTTTT. It is translated as CASSVTGLNTGELFF.

The chain uses TRBV27 and TRBJ2-1; TRBD2 agrees at 10 bases. Germline CDR1 MNHEY, CDR2 SMNVEV (reference sequence). The CDR3 is made up of 14 amino acids. V trimming: 5 bases; J trimming: 8 bases; junction bases outside the gene matches: 6. The CDR3 loop is CASSLTAGGHEQFF. Here the CDR3 DNA reads TGTGCCAGCAGTCTTACAGCGGGAGGGCATGAGCAGTTCTTC.

DNA of the CDR3: TGTGCCACCACCGTACAGGGGGCTGTCAGCAATCAGCCCCAGCATTTT. It encodes CATTVQGAVSNQPQHF. The rearrangement uses TRBV6-6 and TRBJ1-5, with TRBD1 matching over 9 bases. The length of the CDR3 is 16 residues. Germline loops: CDR1 MNHNY, CDR2 SVGAGI (reference sequence). The ends lost 10 bases at V and 1 base at J; junction bases unmatched: 11.

The chain joins TRBV6-5 to TRBJ1-2; tentatively, D is TRBD1 (5 bases). This CDR3 is 13 amino acids long. Germline V gives CDR1 MNHEY, CDR2 SVGAGI. V was clipped by 2 bases and J by 4 bases, with 8 bases between them. The CDR3 nucleotides read TGTGCCAGCAGTTACAAGGGGCCCTATGGCTACACCTTC. It codes for CASSYKGPYGYTF.

This chain links TRBV2 with TRBJ2-1; a possible D gene is TRBD2 (5 bases). The CDR3 runs 15 residues. CDR1 is SNHLY, CDR2 FYNNEI, per germline. Trimming cost V 2 bases and J 4 bases, with 12 bases left between them. The CDR3 nucleotides are TGTGCCAGCAGTGAATCCGAGGGCAGATACAATGAGCAGTTCTTC. Its translation: CASSESEGRYNEQFF.

This clone was counted once. The chain is built from TRBV9 and TRBJ2-1; maybe TRBD2 (6 bases). V lost 2 bases, J lost 6 bases, and 15 bases lay in between. The length of the CDR3 is 15 residues. Germline V gene lookup returns CDR1 SGDLS and CDR2 YYNGEE. The CDR3 DNA is TGTGCCAGCAGCGTGTCGACTAGTTGGGTCAATGAGCAGTTCTTC. It codes for CASSVSTSWVNEQFF.

The V and J genes are TRBV10-2 and TRBJ1-4; no definite D call. The CDR3 length is 12 residues. Germline assignment: CDR1 WSHSY and CDR2 SAAADI. The ends were cut back, 7 bases at V and 4 bases at J, with 7 bases in the middle. This chain's CDR3 is CASTPGNEKLFF. Here the CDR3 DNA reads TGCGCCAGCACCCCCGGTAATGAAAAACTGTTTTTT.

The chain combines TRBV6-4 with TRBJ2-5; D uncertain. Germline V lookup: CDR1 MRHNA, CDR2 SNTAGT. Deletions cut 0 bases from V and 5 bases from J, with 10 bases between. The CDR3 runs 14 residues. CDR3 nucleotide sequence: TGTGCCAGCAGTGACTCGAGGATAAGGGAGACCCAGTACTTC. As protein: CASSDSRIRETQYF.

This chain links TRBV19 with TRBJ2-1; TRBD2 aligns across 10 bases. This CDR3 is 16 amino acids long. Germline CDR1 reads LNHDA; CDR2 reads SQIVND (reference sequence). Unmatched junction bases numbered 10, after V lost 3 bases and J lost 8 bases. CDR3 nucleotide sequence: TGTGCCAGTAGTATGATAGGCCAGCGGGAGGGATATGAGCAGTTCTTC. Translated, it gives CASSMIGQREGYEQFF.

The rearrangement joins TRBV18 to TRBJ1-5; weak D call: TRBD1 (6 bases). This CDR3 has 15 residues. Looked up from germline, CDR1 is KGHSH and CDR2 is LQKENI. With 3 bases removed from V and 4 bases from J, the gap between germline ends came to 13 bases. CDR3 bases: TGTGCCAGCTCACCTCTCCCCCAGGGGAATCAGCCCCAGCATTTT. Its translation is CASSPLPQGNQPQHF.

V gene TRBV9 combines with J gene TRBJ2-7; the match to TRBD1 covers 7 bases. Germline V CDR1 and CDR2: SGDLS, YYNGEE. Unmatched junction bases numbered 10, after V lost 4 bases and J lost 3 bases. This CDR3 region has 15 residues. The CDR3 here is CASSPRDRAGYEQYF. CDR3 DNA sequence: TGTGCCAGCAGCCCGAGAGACAGGGCGGGCTACGAGCAGTACTTC.

The chain employs TRBV2 and TRBJ2-5; 11 bases match TRBD1. After removal of 4 bases from V and 5 bases from J, the junction contained 6 bases not matched to a gene. Per germline, CDR1 SNHLY and CDR2 FYNNEI. The CDR3 is 15 residues long. The CDR3 nucleotides read TGTGCCAGCAGTGCGGACAGGGGGCTAGGGGAGACCCAGTACTTC. Translation: CASSADRGLGETQYF. Looking up the rest from reference TRBV2 and TRBJ2-5 gives the full variable domain: EPEVTQTPSHQVTQMGQEVILRCVPISNHLYFYWYRQILGQKVEFLVSFYNNEISEKSEIFDDQFSVERPDGSNFTLKIRSTKLEDSAMYFCASSADRGLGETQYFGPGTRLLVL.

V usage is TRBV5-1 and J usage is TRBJ2-3; TRBD2 matches 13 bases. Germline V gives CDR1 SGHRS, CDR2 YFSETQ. CDR3 length: 16 residues. The V segment lost 4 bases and the J segment 2 bases; nucleotides outside the gene matches: 4. The CDR3 spells CASSVGLAGSTDTQYF. CDR3 sequence (DNA): TGCGCCAGCAGCGTGGGACTAGCGGGATCCACAGATACGCAGTATTTT.

In this sample, this clone turned up a few times. The chain is built from TRBV27 and TRBJ2-1; 7 positions match TRBD1. CDR3 length: 15 amino acids. V trimming: 1 base; J trimming: 2 bases; junction bases outside the gene matches: 2. The V gene's germline CDR1 is MNHEY and CDR2 SMNVEV (reference sequence). CDR3 DNA sequence: TGTGCCAGCAGTTTATGGGACAGCCCCTACAATGAGCAGTTCTTC. This gives the protein CASSLWDSPYNEQFF.

This chain uses TRBV28 with TRBJ2-7; D might be TRBD1 (6 bases). V was trimmed by 3 bases and J by 7 bases, leaving 16 bases between them. CDR3 length equals 14 residues. CDR1 is MDHEN and CDR2 is SYDVKM in the germline V gene. In nucleotides, the CDR3 is TGTGCCAGCAGTTTTGGGGACACCTCTCGGGAGCAGTACTTC. Amino acids: CASSFGDTSREQYF. Supplemented by reference TRBV28 and TRBJ2-7, the full variable domain reads DVKVTQSSRYLVKRTGEKVFLECVQDMDHENMFWYRQDPGLGLRLIYFSYDVKMKEKGDIPEGYSVSREKKERFSLILESASTNQTSMYLCASSFGDTSREQYFGPGTRLTVT.

The rearrangement joins TRBV7-3 to TRBJ2-1, with TRBD1 matching 7 bases. The germline gives CDR1 SGHTA, CDR2 FQGTGA. Trimming took 5 bases from V and 0 from J; bases not matched to a gene: 10. The CDR3 is made up of 17 amino acids. The CDR3 is CASSRRQGRSSYNEQFF. The CDR3 nucleotides are TGTGCCAGCAGCCGGCGACAGGGCCGGAGCTCCTACAATGAGCAGTTCTTC. Supplemented by reference TRBV7-3 and TRBJ2-1, the full variable domain reads GAGVSQTPSNKVTEKGKYVELRCDPISGHTALYWYRQSLGQGPEFLIYFQGTGAADDSGLPNDRFFAVRPEGSVSTLKIQRTERGDSAVYLCASSRRQGRSSYNEQFFGPGTRLTVL.

This chain uses TRBV7-8 with TRBJ2-1, with 7 bases that match TRBD1. The CDR3 sequence is 14 residues long. J gave up 6 bases and V 3 bases, and 5 bases lay outside the gene matches. Germline assignment: CDR1 SGHVS and CDR2 FQNEAQ. CDR3 loop: CASSLEQGVNEQFF. In DNA form, the CDR3 reads TGTGCCAGCAGCTTGGAGCAGGGGGTCAATGAGCAGTTCTTC.

This chain joins TRBV4-1 and TRBJ2-3; 11 bases are a match to TRBD2. V dropped 1 base and J dropped 2; count of bases not matched to a gene: 14. This CDR3 comprises 20 residues. In germline, CDR1 is MGHRA, CDR2 YSYEKL. CDR3 in DNA: TGCGCCAGCAGCCAAGCCACGGGACAAATAGCGGGAGGGTCCACAGATACGCAGTATTTT. The encoded protein is CASSQATGQIAGGSTDTQYF.

This clone occurred once. The chain couples TRBV4-1 to TRBJ1-2, with TRBD1 matching over 8 bases. The CDR3 runs to 15 residues. Per germline, CDR1 MGHRA and CDR2 YSYEKL. Trimming took 1 base from V and 3 from J; bases not matched to a gene: 4. CDR3: CASSQGRGQDYGYTF. As DNA, the CDR3 is TGCGCCAGCAGCCAAGGGCGGGGACAGGACTATGGCTACACCTTC.

The rearrangement links TRBV7-9 to TRBJ1-6; possible D gene TRBD1, 6 bases. Germline V gene data show CDR1 as SEHNR and CDR2 as FQNEAQ (reference sequence). This CDR3 is 14 amino acids long. V lost 2 bases to trimming and J lost 7 bases, with 9 bases between them. The CDR3 DNA is TGTGCCAGCAGCTTACAACAGGGCAATTCACCCCTCCACTTT. Amino acid sequence: CASSLQQGNSPLHF.

The chain combines TRBV2 with TRBJ2-1; TRBD2 aligns across 8 bases. With V trimmed by 6 bases and J by 4 bases, 8 bases remained unmatched. The CDR3 extends over 15 amino acids. Germline values: CDR1 SNHLY, CDR2 FYNNEI. DNA of the CDR3: TGTGCCAGCAGGGATTGGAGCGGGGGATACAATGAGCAGTTCTTC. Protein: CASRDWSGGYNEQFF.

The count of this clone is one. The gene calls are TRBV30 and TRBJ1-5; D not resolved. This CDR3 is built from 14 residues. The V end lost 1 base, the J end lost 3 bases, and 10 bases lay between the germline ends. Germline V gene lookup returns CDR1 GTSNPN and CDR2 SVGIG (reference sequence). The CDR3 DNA reads as TGTGCCTGGAGTGGTAGCAGCCTCAATCAGCCCCAGCATTTT. It codes for CAWSGSSLNQPQHF. Supplemented by reference TRBV30 and TRBJ1-5, the full variable domain reads SQTIHQWPATLVQPVGSPLSLECTVEGTSNPNLYWYRQAAGRGLQLLFYSVGIGQISSEVPQNLSASRPQDRQFILSSKKLLLSDSGFYLCAWSGSSLNQPQHFGDGTRLSIL.

This clone was seen just once. This chain uses TRBV18 with TRBJ2-2, with 7 bases fitting TRBD1. The junction had 6 bases not matched to a gene; V was cut back by 5 bases and J by 6 bases. Germline V gene sequence: CDR1 KGHSH, CDR2 LQKENI. The CDR3 is 14 residues long. CDR3 nucleotide sequence: TGTGCCAGCTCAGAGACAGGGTCCGCCGGGGAGCTGTTTTTT. Its translation is CASSETGSAGELFF.

The chain uses TRBV18 and TRBJ2-2; 11 nucleotides align to TRBD2. The CDR3 spans 17 residues. The junction had 10 bases not matched to a gene; V was cut back by 4 bases and J by 6 bases. The germline CDR1 and CDR2 sequences are KGHSH and LQKENI. This chain's CDR3 is CASSLGIAGGPAGELFF. The CDR3 DNA follows: TGTGCCAGCTCACTTGGAATAGCGGGAGGGCCGGCCGGGGAGCTGTTTTTT.

The V and J genes are TRBV5-1 and TRBJ1-6; 11 bases align to TRBD1. The CDR3 spans 15 residues. V dropped 5 bases and J dropped 7; count of bases not matched to a gene: 5. Germline-derived CDR1 and CDR2 are SGHRS and YFSETQ. The CDR3 bases are TGCGCCAGCAGGCTAGGACAGGGGGCAAATTCACCCCTCCACTTT. Amino acid sequence: CASRLGQGANSPLHF.

The chain carries TRBV27 and TRBJ2-2; D not resolved. Trimming took off 4 bases at V and 1 base at J, with 7 bases between the two ends. The CDR3 runs 14 residues. Germline CDR1 and CDR2: MNHEY and SMNVEV (reference sequence). DNA for the CDR3: TGTGCCAGCAGTTCGGCAGGGAACACCGGGGAGCTGTTTTTT. Translating it yields CASSSAGNTGELFF.

On this clone: Germline is not matched at one junction end, which may reflect a read error. The rearrangement joins TRBV28 to TRBJ1-5; 11 bases fit TRBD1. The CDR3 sequence is 14 residues long. CDR1 and CDR2 from the germline V gene are MDHEN and SYDVKM. The CDR3 loop is CASGQGASHQPQHF. The CDR3, as DNA: TGTGCCAGCGGACAGGGGGCTAGCCATCAGCCCCAGCATTTT.

The chain is built from TRBV7-3 and TRBJ1-1; a possible D gene is TRBD1 (5 bases). Germline V lookup: CDR1 SGHTA, CDR2 FQGTGA. CDR3 length: 15 amino acids. V gave up 5 bases and J gave up 0 bases, with 13 bases separating them. The CDR3 region is CASSQGGTVNTEAFF. The CDR3 nucleotides read TGTGCCAGCAGCCAGGGTGGTACTGTGAACACTGAAGCTTTCTTT.